This passage covers 8 T cell receptor beta chains from one sample sequenced in a study of shared clonotypes between healthy human individuals. The table came from immunoSEQ multiplex PCR; TCRdb's copy has only in-frame clones and leaves some out. The sample holds some 2,500,000 clones, about 90% seen once. Material for sequencing was naive CD4+ T cells from PBMCs. Sample subset: CD45RA+ positively selected. Receptors originate from a young man in good health. Some clones in this sample may be carry-over from other donors' samples.

V and J are TRBV19 and TRBJ1-1; D is possibly TRBD1 (6 bases). V lost 5 bases and J 7 bases, leaving 11 bases between the germline ends. CDR1 is LNHDA and CDR2 is SQIVND in the germline V gene (reference sequence). The CDR3 totals 12 residues. CDR3 amino acids: CASSLRQDEAFF. The CDR3 region has the DNA TGTGCCAGTAGTCTTCGACAGGATGAAGCTTTCTTT.

The V gene is TRBV6-1, the J gene TRBJ2-7; D ambiguous. V gave up 5 bases and J gave up 7 bases, with 9 bases separating them. The CDR3 is 11 amino acids. Germline values: CDR1 MNHNS, CDR2 SASEGT. This chain's CDR3 is CASSPHVEQYF. CDR3 sequence (DNA): TGTGCCAGCAGTCCACATGTAGAGCAGTACTTC.

The rearrangement uses TRBV4-2 and TRBJ2-2; no definite D call. Per the germline V gene, CDR1 is LGHNA and CDR2 is YNFKEQ. The germline V and J ends were trimmed by 1 base and 2 bases, with 8 bases remaining between them. This CDR3 spans 15 amino acids. The CDR3 region has the DNA TGTGCCAGCAGCCAAGGAAGGATTAACACCGGGGAGCTGTTTTTT. Translation gives CASSQGRINTGELFF.

Turning to this clone: Other DNA sequences in this specimen translate into the identical CDR3. CDR3 coding DNA: TGTGCCAGCAGCCTTACAGGGCCCGGGGAGCTGTTTTTT. Translated, it gives CASSLTGPGELFF. V is TRBV7-3 and J is TRBJ2-2; D is possibly TRBD1 (6 bases). The CDR3 spans 13 residues. The V and J ends lost 5 bases and 6 bases respectively, with 10 bases between them. Germline loops: CDR1 SGHTA, CDR2 FQGTGA.

The rearrangement links TRBV11-2 to TRBJ2-7; weak D call: TRBD2 (5 bases). CDR3 length: 11 amino acids. The germline V gene has CDR1 SGHAT and CDR2 FQNNGV. The CDR3 nucleotides are TGTGCTTGGGGAGTCTCCTACGAGCAGTACTTC. Amino acids: CAWGVSYEQYF. Variable domain in full (rest from reference TRBV11-2 and TRBJ2-7): EAGVAQSPRYKIIEKRQSVAFWCNPISGHATLYWYQQILGQGPKLLIQFQNNGVVDDSQLPKDRFSAERLKGVDSTLKIQPAKLEDSAVYLCAWGVSYEQYFGPGTRLTVT.

To note about this clone: The same CDR3 can be traced to other DNA sequences in this sample. The chain is built from TRBV7-8 and TRBJ1-4, with unresolved D. Trimming shortened V by 1 base and J by 7 bases, and 7 bases separated the two germline ends. In germline, CDR1 is SGHVS, CDR2 FQNEAQ. The CDR3 has 13 amino acids. In DNA, the CDR3 is TGTGCCAGCAGCTTAGTTGGGAGTGAAAAACTGTTTTTT. It encodes CASSLVGSEKLFF.

The chain has TRBV15 and TRBJ2-7, with TRBD2 matching over 8 bases. Trimming took 5 bases from V and 1 from J; bases not matched to a gene: 10. Per the germline V gene, CDR1 is LNHNV and CDR2 is YYDKDF (reference sequence). The CDR3 has 16 residues. The CDR3 sequence: CATSPTELADSYEQYF. As DNA, the CDR3 is TGTGCCACCAGCCCTACAGAACTAGCGGATTCCTACGAGCAGTACTTC.

This chain links TRBV7-3 with TRBJ1-1; the D is unclear. Germline V CDR1 and CDR2: SGHTA, FQGTGA. V shed 5 bases and J shed 3 bases, with 16 bases lying between them. CDR3 length: 15 amino acids. The CDR3 nucleotides are TGTGCCAGCAGCCCAACCGGGGTCCCCTACACTGAAGCTTTCTTT. Translated: CASSPTGVPYTEAFF.